The T cell receptor (beta chain) under discussion was sequenced for a study of shared clonotypes between healthy human individuals. Study context: The people who gave samples were a couple of women and a few men aged 18 to 49.

Libraries were prepared by immunoSEQ multiplex PCR; TCRdb keeps only in-frame clonotypes and omits some of them. The data contain some 1.5 million clones, roughly 96% of them singletons. The source of this sequence is a man aged 25-45 years in good health. Sequenced material: naive CD4+ T cells sorted from blood. This sample's subset: CD45RA+ positively selected.

DNA of the CDR3: TGTGCCAGTAGGAACAGGGGTCTTCCCGCCCAAGAGACCCAGTACTTC. Protein: CASRNRGLPAQETQYF. The chain combines TRBV19 with TRBJ2-5; TRBD1 matches 7 bases. This CDR3 contains 16 residues. The germline V gene has CDR1 LNHDA and CDR2 SQIVND (reference sequence). After removal of 6 bases from V and 1 base from J, the junction contained 11 bases not matched to a gene.